The 27 T cell receptor beta chains presented below share a single source sample, sequenced in a study of T cells in Graves' hyperthyroidism and ophthalmopathy. Regions amplified from RNA transcripts were the TCR beta CDR3 regions. The primer set for the first-round RT-PCR of the TCR CDR3 was HTBI. TCRdb re-called the multiplex PCR reads with MiXCR, one entry per CDR3 protein. This sample has 550,000 to 600,000 distinct CDR3 sequences, with around 42% found just once. Sequenced sample: peripheral blood or thyroid tissue (not recorded which). The receptors derive from an adult woman with Graves' disease, either hyperthyroidism or ophthalmopathy (not recorded which).

This clonotype was detected only a few times. CDR3 loop: CAWSWIGIPYEQYF. In nucleotides, the CDR3 is TGTGCCTGGAGTTGGATAGGGATTCCCTACGAGCAGTACTTC. The chain combines TRBV30 with TRBJ2-7; D unclear. Trimming took off 2 bases at V and 2 bases at J, with 13 bases between the two ends. CDR1 and CDR2 from the germline V gene are GTSNPN and SVGIG (reference sequence). This CDR3 has 14 amino acids.

The V and J genes are TRBV19 and TRBJ1-2; D unclear. Germline CDR1 and CDR2: LNHDA and SQIVND (reference sequence). This CDR3 region has 11 residues. V gave up 6 bases and J gave up 8 bases, with 10 bases separating them. The CDR3 sequence is CASRMTRGYTF. CDR3 DNA sequence: TGTGCCAGTAGGATGACAAGAGGCTACACCTTC.

The genes are TRBV29-1 and TRBJ2-5; TRBD2 agrees at 13 bases. Trimming took 4 bases from V and 3 from J; bases not matched to a gene: 17. The V gene's germline CDR1 is SQVTM and CDR2 ANQGSEA. The CDR3 is made up of 19 amino acids. CDR3 residues: CSVVGVRAEGLAGEETQYF. DNA for the CDR3: TGCAGCGTTGTAGGCGTTAGGGCAGAAGGACTAGCGGGAGAAGAGACCCAGTACTTC.

This chain connects TRBV6-2 or TRBV6-3 to TRBJ1-1; no firm D call. The CDR3 length is 14 residues. V lost 2 bases to trimming and J lost 3 bases, with 10 bases between them. Germline V CDR1 and CDR2: MNHEY, SVGEGT. The CDR3 DNA reads as TGTGCCAGCAGTTACGTAAGAGGAGACACTGAAGCTTTCTTT. Its translation: CASSYVRGDTEAFF.

This clonotype has a count of ten or more. The chain employs TRBV11-2 and TRBJ1-5, with TRBD1 identical over 10 bases. V gave up 8 bases and J gave up 7 bases; unmatched junction bases: 17. Germline loops: CDR1 SGHAT, CDR2 FQNNGV. This CDR3 region has 17 residues. The CDR3 sequence is CASSDGQGEIGRQPQHF. The CDR3 bases are TGTGCCAGCTCGGACGGACAGGGGGAGATTGGCAGGCAGCCCCAGCATTTT.

This CDR3 is CSASYGQGFWETQYF. CDR3 coding DNA: TGCAGTGCTTCTTACGGTCAAGGGTTTTGGGAGACCCAGTACTTC. The chain combines TRBV20-1 with TRBJ2-5; D not certain. V was pared by 5 bases and J by 5 bases, with 21 bases between. The length of the CDR3 is 15 residues. Germline CDR1 is DFQATT and CDR2 is SNEGSKA (reference sequence).

This sequence joins TRBV7-9 and TRBJ1-4; TRBD1 agrees at 12 bases. V lost 6 bases and J lost 4; bases outside the gene matches: 6. The CDR3 consists of 16 residues. CDR1 SEHNR and CDR2 FQNEAQ come from the germline V gene (reference sequence). CDR3 nucleotides: TGTGCCAGCAGTGAAGGGACAGGGGGCCGTAATGAAAAACTGTTTTTT. Translating it yields CASSEGTGGRNEKLFF.

Details on this clonotype: Just one base apart from a much larger clone, this may be a read error. This chain joins TRBV9 and TRBJ1-2, with D possibly being TRBD1 (5 bases). This CDR3 comprises 14 residues. The V gene lost 4 bases and the J gene lost 7 bases, with 17 bases spanning the gap. The germline gives CDR1 SGDLS, CDR2 YYNGEE. The DNA of the CDR3 is TGTGCCAGCAGCCATACCGGGGCCGAAGCTGGCTACACCTTC. It encodes CASSHTGAEAGYTF.

The chain couples TRBV6-5 to TRBJ2-6; D gene uncertain. This CDR3 has 14 amino acids. Germline-derived CDR1 and CDR2 are MNHEY and SVGAGI. Trimming took 2 bases from V and 4 from J, leaving 6 bases between them. DNA of the CDR3: TGTGCCAGCAGTTACGGCGCAGGGGCCAACGTCCTGACTTTC. It encodes CASSYGAGANVLTF.

This clonotype was counted only a few times. A read error may explain this, as a much larger clone is one base away. In DNA form, the CDR3 reads TGTGCCAGCAGTGAACTAGCGGGAGGCAATGAGCAGTACTTC. Amino acid sequence: CASSELAGGNEQYF. This chain connects TRBV6-1 to TRBJ2-7; 11 nucleotides match TRBD2. Germline V gene data show CDR1 as MNHNS and CDR2 as SASEGT. The CDR3 has 14 amino acids. Trimming removed 2 bases from V and 7 bases from J; junction bases left unmatched: 4.

This rearrangement joins TRBV6-5 to TRBJ2-5; D is perhaps TRBD1 (6 bases). Germline CDR1 reads MNHEY; CDR2 reads SVGAGI. The CDR3 spans 18 residues. Trimming shortened V by 0 bases and J by 5 bases, and 22 bases separated the two germline ends. CDR3 coding DNA: TGTGCCAGCAGTTACTCGAGCTTTCGTGGGGACACCGGGGAGACCCAGTACTTC. Amino acid sequence: CASSYSSFRGDTGETQYF.

This clonotype occurred once. In DNA form, the CDR3 reads TGTGCCACCAGTGCCCCTTCCCCCGGGGGTAGTGAAAAACTGTTTTTT. Its translation: CATSAPSPGGSEKLFF. J is TRBJ1-4 and V is TRBV24-1, with a possible D match to TRBD1 (5 bases). Trimming took off 5 bases at V and 7 bases at J, with 19 bases between the two ends. Germline values: CDR1 KGHDR, CDR2 SFDVKD. CDR3 length equals 16 residues.

The rearrangement links TRBV5-1 to TRBJ2-1; D is undetermined. The germline V and J ends were trimmed by 0 bases and 4 bases, with 8 bases remaining between them. The germline V gene encodes CDR1 SGHRS and CDR2 YFSETQ. The CDR3 sequence is 14 residues long. CDR3 region: CASSLGDGYNEQFF. The DNA of the CDR3 is TGCGCCAGCAGCTTGGGTGACGGTTACAATGAGCAGTTCTTC.

The chain joins TRBV5-1 to TRBJ1-6; D not certain. This CDR3 contains 13 residues. CDR1 is SGHRS, CDR2 YFSETQ, per germline. Trimming removed 4 bases at V and 10 bases at J, with 12 bases between. CDR3 residues: CASSPTENSPLHF. CDR3 nucleotides: TGCGCCAGCAGCCCAACGGAGAACTCACCCCTCCACTTT.

This clonotype was recorded at least ten times. The rearrangement joins TRBV4-1 to TRBJ2-5; 13 bases align to TRBD2. Per germline, CDR1 MGHRA and CDR2 YSYEKL. V was clipped by 1 base and J by 5 bases; unmatched bases: 7. The CDR3 has 17 amino acids. The CDR3 is CASSQGGLAGVYETQYF. The CDR3, as DNA: TGCGCCAGCAGCCAAGGCGGACTAGCGGGAGTATACGAGACCCAGTACTTC.

This clonotype appeared a few times. The genes are TRBV2 and TRBJ1-2; unclear D gene. The V end was cut by 1 base, the J end by 8 bases, with 11 bases between. Germline CDR1 and CDR2: SNHLY and FYNNEI. The CDR3 contains 13 residues. As DNA, the CDR3 is TGTGCCAGCAGTGAAGTTGAGGTTGGCGGCTACACCTTC. It translates to CASSEVEVGGYTF.

This clonotype occurred many times. The chain is built from TRBV20-1 and TRBJ2-5; TRBD1 might be the D (5 bases). The length of the CDR3 is 14 residues. V was clipped by 3 bases and J by 2 bases, with 13 bases between them. Germline-derived CDR1 and CDR2 are DFQATT and SNEGSKA (reference sequence). CDR3 DNA: TGCAGTGCTAGGGGGCGGCGGTCTCAAGAGACCCAGTACTTC. It encodes CSARGRRSQETQYF.

CDR3 residues: CASSLEREGEQFF. As DNA, the CDR3 is TGTGCCAGCAGCTTAGAGCGGGAAGGTGAGCAGTTCTTC. The chain joins TRBV11-3 to TRBJ2-5; D is perhaps TRBD2 (6 bases). The J call is doubtful: the DNA matches TRBJ2-1 better. The length of the CDR3 is 13 residues. Germline V CDR1 and CDR2: SGHNT, YENEEA.

This clonotype occurred many times. The rearrangement links TRBV6-6 to TRBJ1-2; a possible D gene is TRBD1 (6 bases). Trimming left V 7 bases short and J 8 bases short, with 17 bases between. CDR3 length: 13 residues. The germline gives CDR1 MNHNY, CDR2 SVGAGI (reference sequence). The CDR3 sequence is CASIDGGREGYTF. The CDR3 nucleotides are TGTGCCAGCATCGACGGGGGGCGGGAGGGCTACACCTTC.

This clonotype was counted only a few times. This chain uses TRBV27 with TRBJ2-5; perhaps TRBD1 as D (6 bases). Germline V gene data show CDR1 as MNHEY and CDR2 as SMNVEV (reference sequence). This CDR3 is built from 14 residues. V lost 3 bases and J lost 5, with 13 bases in between. For the CDR3, the DNA is TGTGCCAGCAGTTTCACAGAGAGGGGGGAGACCCAGTACTTC. As protein: CASSFTERGETQYF.

V usage is TRBV29-1 and J usage is TRBJ1-1; D is uncertain. V shed 4 bases and J shed 0 bases, with 12 bases lying between them. The germline V gene has CDR1 SQVTM and CDR2 ANQGSEA. There are 14 residues in the CDR3. This CDR3 reads CSVVGSLMNTEAFF. The CDR3 nucleotides read TGCAGCGTTGTCGGCTCTCTCATGAACACTGAAGCTTTCTTT.

About this clonotype: Germline and junction disagree at one end, which may indicate a read error. The chain has TRBV20-1 and TRBJ1-4; tentative D call: TRBD1 (5 bases). This CDR3 has 13 amino acids. Germline CDR1 is DFQATT and CDR2 is SNEGSKA (reference sequence). In DNA form, the CDR3 reads TGCGGTGCCTTAAACCGGGGCGTTGAAAAACTGTTTTTT. Its translation is CGALNRGVEKLFF.

The chain uses TRBV29-1 and TRBJ2-7, with a weak D call TRBD1 (6 bases). V was clipped by 5 bases and J by 1 base, with 18 bases between them. Germline CDR1 and CDR2: SQVTM and ANQGSEA. The CDR3 runs 15 residues. The CDR3 loop reads CSVPDPDSRSYEQYF. CDR3 coding DNA: TGCAGCGTTCCCGACCCGGACAGTCGATCCTACGAGCAGTACTTC.

The table lists this clonotype with a few counts. The chain employs TRBV28 and TRBJ1-5; 9 bases match TRBD1. CDR3 size: 18 residues. With 4 bases clipped from V and 3 bases from J, the junction kept 13 bases outside the gene matches. Per germline, CDR1 MDHEN and CDR2 SYDVKM. The CDR3 spells CASSYSPTDRGDNQPQHF. The DNA of the CDR3 is TGTGCCAGCAGTTACTCACCAACTGACAGGGGGGACAATCAGCCCCAGCATTTT.

This clonotype appeared many times. This chain uses TRBV27 with TRBJ2-5; TRBD2 matches 10 bases. Germline CDR1 reads MNHEY; CDR2 reads SMNVEV (reference sequence). The ends lost 3 bases at V and 5 bases at J; junction bases unmatched: 6. This CDR3 is 15 amino acids long. The CDR3 coding sequence is TGTGCCAGCAGTTTCGGAGCGGGAGGGTCGGAGACCCAGTACTTC. Its protein product is CASSFGAGGSETQYF.

This clonotype was found many times. V gene TRBV28 combines with J gene TRBJ1-6, with TRBD1 identical over 7 bases. The J segment lost 13 bases and the V segment lost 5 bases, leaving 14 bases of the junction unmatched. CDR1 MDHEN and CDR2 SYDVKM come from the germline V gene. This CDR3 is built from 15 residues. The CDR3 DNA reads as TGTGCCAGCAGTCCGACAGGGCTCCTCGGTTTCCCCCTCCACTTT. Translated, it gives CASSPTGLLGFPLHF.

The genes are TRBV5-1 and TRBJ2-5; no firm D call. The V end was cut by 1 base, the J end by 4 bases, with 11 bases between. The CDR3 is 14 amino acids. CDR1 is SGHRS, CDR2 YFSETQ, per germline. The CDR3 loop is CASSLTSSVETQYF. The CDR3 nucleotides read TGCGCCAGCAGCTTGACGAGCAGCGTAGAGACCCAGTACTTC.